This T cell receptor beta chain emerged from a study of blood T cell repertoires in COVID-19. Study information: The United States, Italy and Spain supplied acute and convalescent COVID-19 samples.

This CDR3 has 13 amino acids. In germline, CDR1 is LGHDT, CDR2 YNNKEL (reference sequence). V lost 1 base and J lost 8, with 11 bases in between. Patients of the Seattle cohort, enrolled during active infection, were followed longitudinally. Generated by immunoSEQ multiplex PCR, the TCRdb table keeps only in-frame clones and is missing some. This sample has some 350,000 clones; 85% to 90% occur once, and the top ten carry 7.3%. The clonotype originates from a woman aged 70-85 years with COVID-19, enrolled during active disease. The V call is TRBV3-1 (or the pseudogene TRBV3-2), the J call TRBJ1-1; possible D gene TRBD1, 6 bases. Sequencing input: peripheral blood. The CDR3 sequence: CASSQAAGGEAFF. The DNA of the CDR3 is TGTGCCAGCAGCCAAGCTGCGGGGGGCGAAGCTTTCTTT.